The sample holds many counts of the clone carrying this T cell receptor (beta chain). With 8 bases removed from V and 0 bases from J, the gap between germline ends came to 13 bases. The CDR3 runs 14 residues. Germline loops: CDR1 PRHDT, CDR2 FYEKMQ (reference sequence). Amplified regions were TCR beta CDR3 sequences from RNA transcripts. RT-PCR in the first round (using the HTBI primer set) targeted the TCR CDR3. One entry per CDR3 protein results from TCRdb running MiXCR on the multiplex PCR reads. The table includes around 520,000 distinct CDR3 sequences, 14% detected once. The source of the sample is a study of T cells in Graves' hyperthyroidism and ophthalmopathy.

The clonotype comes from a woman in her thirties or forties with Graves' hyperthyroidism. The sequencing sample was made of blood. V is TRBV13 and J is TRBJ2-5, with D maybe TRBD2 (6 bases). The CDR3, as DNA: TGTGCCAGCCGACCCGGAGGGTACCAAGAGACCCAGTACTTC. It yields the protein CASRPGGYQETQYF.